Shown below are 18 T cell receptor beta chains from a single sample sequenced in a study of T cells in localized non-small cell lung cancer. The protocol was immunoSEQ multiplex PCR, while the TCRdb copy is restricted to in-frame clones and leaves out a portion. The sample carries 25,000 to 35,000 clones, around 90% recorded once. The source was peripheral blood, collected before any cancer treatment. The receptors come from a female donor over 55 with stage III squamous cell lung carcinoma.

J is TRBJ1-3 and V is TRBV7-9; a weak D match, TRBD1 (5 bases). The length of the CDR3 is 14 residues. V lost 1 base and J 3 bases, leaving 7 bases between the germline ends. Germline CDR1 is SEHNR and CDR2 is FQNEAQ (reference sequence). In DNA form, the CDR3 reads TGTGCCAGCAGCTTAGGACAGCATGGAAACACCATATATTTT. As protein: CASSLGQHGNTIYF.

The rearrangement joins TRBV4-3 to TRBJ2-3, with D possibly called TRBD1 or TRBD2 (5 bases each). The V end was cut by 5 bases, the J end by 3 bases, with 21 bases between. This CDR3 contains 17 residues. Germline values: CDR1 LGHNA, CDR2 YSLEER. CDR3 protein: CASSEKFGAGPTDTQYF. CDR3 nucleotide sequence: TGCGCCAGCAGCGAAAAATTCGGGGCAGGGCCTACAGATACGCAGTATTTT.

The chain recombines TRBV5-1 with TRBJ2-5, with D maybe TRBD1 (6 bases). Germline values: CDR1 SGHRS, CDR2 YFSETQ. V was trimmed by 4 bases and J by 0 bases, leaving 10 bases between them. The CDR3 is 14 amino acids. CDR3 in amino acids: CASSTTGYQETQYF. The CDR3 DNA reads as TGCGCCAGCAGCACTACAGGGTACCAAGAGACCCAGTACTTC.

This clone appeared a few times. CDR3 residues: CASTSQGRDEQYF. Here the CDR3 DNA reads TGTGCCAGCACCTCTCAGGGCAGGGACGAGCAGTACTTC. The rearrangement joins TRBV28 to TRBJ2-7; D may be TRBD1 (5 bases). Germline V gives CDR1 MDHEN, CDR2 SYDVKM. The CDR3 loop spans 13 amino acids. Trimming took 7 bases from V and 5 from J, leaving 15 bases between them.

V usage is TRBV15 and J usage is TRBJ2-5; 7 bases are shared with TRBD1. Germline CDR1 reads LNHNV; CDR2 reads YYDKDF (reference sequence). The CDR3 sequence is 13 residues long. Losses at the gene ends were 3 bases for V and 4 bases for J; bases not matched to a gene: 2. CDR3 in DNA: TGTGCCACCAGCAGCGCAGGGGGAGAGACCCAGTACTTC. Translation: CATSSAGGETQYF.

CDR3 sequence reads: CAWSVGGLGYGYTF. CDR3 DNA: TGTGCCTGGAGTGTGGGGGGGCTGGGCTATGGCTACACCTTC. The chain uses TRBV30 and TRBJ1-2, with D possibly TRBD1 on 6 matching bases. The CDR3 consists of 14 residues. Trimming cost V 0 bases and J 4 bases, with 12 bases left between them. The germline V gene encodes CDR1 GTSNPN and CDR2 SVGIG (reference sequence).

The CDR3 region has the DNA TGCAGCGTATATACCGGGACAGGGACCTACGAGCAGTACTTC. Residues: CSVYTGTGTYEQYF. This chain links TRBV29-1 with TRBJ2-7; 9 bases align to TRBD1. Germline lookup yields CDR1 SQVTM and CDR2 ANQGSEA. V lost 6 bases and J lost 2; bases outside the gene matches: 8. The CDR3 has 14 amino acids.

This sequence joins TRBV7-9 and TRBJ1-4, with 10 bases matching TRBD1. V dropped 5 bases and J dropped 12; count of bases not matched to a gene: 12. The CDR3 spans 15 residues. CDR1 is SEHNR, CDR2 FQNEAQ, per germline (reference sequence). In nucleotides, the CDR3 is TGTGCCAGCAGCGCGCGGGAAGGGACAGGGGATCAACTGTTTTTT. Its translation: CASSAREGTGDQLFF. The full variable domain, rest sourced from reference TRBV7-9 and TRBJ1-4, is DTGVSQNPRHKITKRGQNVTFRCDPISEHNRLYWYRQTLGQGPEFLTYFQNEAQLEKSRLLSDRFSAERPKGSFSTLEIQRTEQGDSAMYLCASSAREGTGDQLFFGSGTQLSVL.

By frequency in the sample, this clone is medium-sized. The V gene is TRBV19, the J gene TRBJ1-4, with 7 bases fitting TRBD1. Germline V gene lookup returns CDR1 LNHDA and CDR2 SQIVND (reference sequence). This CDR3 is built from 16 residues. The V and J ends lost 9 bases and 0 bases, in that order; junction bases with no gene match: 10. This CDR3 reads CASQTGINPTNEKLFF. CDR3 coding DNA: TGTGCCAGCCAGACAGGGATAAATCCAACTAATGAAAAACTGTTTTTT.

In nucleotides, the CDR3 is TGTGCCAGCAGCGTAGCTGGGACAGGGGGAGCCTACGAGCAGTACTTC. As protein: CASSVAGTGGAYEQYF. The chain employs TRBV9 and TRBJ2-7; 11 bases agree with TRBD1. From germline, CDR1 is SGDLS and CDR2 YYNGEE. The CDR3 sequence is 16 residues long. V trimming: 0 bases; J trimming: 2 bases; junction bases outside the gene matches: 4.

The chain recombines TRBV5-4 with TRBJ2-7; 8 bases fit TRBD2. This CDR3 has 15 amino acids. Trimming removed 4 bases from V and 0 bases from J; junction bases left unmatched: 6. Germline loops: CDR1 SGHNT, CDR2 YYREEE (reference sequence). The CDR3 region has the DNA TGTGCCAGCAGCGTGGGACTAGAAAGCTCCTACGAGCAGTACTTC. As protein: CASSVGLESSYEQYF.

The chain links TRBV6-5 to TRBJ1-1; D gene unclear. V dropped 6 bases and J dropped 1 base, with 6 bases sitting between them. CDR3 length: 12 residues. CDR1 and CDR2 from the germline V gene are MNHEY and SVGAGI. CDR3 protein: CASSKTNTEAFF. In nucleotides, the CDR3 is TGTGCCAGCAGCAAGACGAACACTGAAGCTTTCTTT.

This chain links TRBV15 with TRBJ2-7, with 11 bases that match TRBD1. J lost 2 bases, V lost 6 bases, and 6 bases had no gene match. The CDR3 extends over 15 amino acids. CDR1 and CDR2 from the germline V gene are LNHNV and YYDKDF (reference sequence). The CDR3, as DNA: TGTGCCACCAGTAAAGGGACAGGGGGTACCTACGAGCAGTACTTC. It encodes CATSKGTGGTYEQYF.

Here the CDR3 reads CASSLERIGWNEQFF. The CDR3 DNA reads as TGTGCCAGCAGCTTGGAGAGGATAGGGTGGAATGAGCAGTTCTTC. The J gene is TRBJ2-1, the V gene TRBV7-2, with D hard to call. The V end was cut by 3 bases, the J end by 7 bases, with 16 bases between. Germline-derived CDR1 and CDR2 are SGHTA and FQGNSA. This CDR3 contains 15 residues. The entire variable domain, with the rest obtained from reference TRBV7-2 and TRBJ2-1, is as follows: GAGVSQSPSNKVTEKGKDVELRCDPISGHTALYWYRQSLGQGLEFLIYFQGNSAPDKSGLPSDRFSAERTGGSVSTLTIQRTQQEDSAVYLCASSLERIGWNEQFFGPGTRLTVL.

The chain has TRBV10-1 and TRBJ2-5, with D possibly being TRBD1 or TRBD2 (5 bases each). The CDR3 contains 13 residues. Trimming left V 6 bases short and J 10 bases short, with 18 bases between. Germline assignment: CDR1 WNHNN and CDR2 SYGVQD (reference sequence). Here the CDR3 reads CASSPGTKRNQYF. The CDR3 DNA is TGCGCCAGCAGCCCCGGGACCAAGAGGAACCAGTACTTC.

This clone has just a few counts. The CDR3 nucleotides are TGCAGCGTTGAAGACGGGAGAGGGGCTAGGTGGCAGTTCTTC. Translating gives CSVEDGRGARWQFF. The V and J genes are TRBV29-1 and TRBJ2-1, with D perhaps matching TRBD2 (6 bases). The V end lost 0 bases, the J end lost 12 bases, and 18 bases lay between the germline ends. There are 14 residues in the CDR3. Germline CDR1 reads SQVTM; CDR2 reads ANQGSEA.

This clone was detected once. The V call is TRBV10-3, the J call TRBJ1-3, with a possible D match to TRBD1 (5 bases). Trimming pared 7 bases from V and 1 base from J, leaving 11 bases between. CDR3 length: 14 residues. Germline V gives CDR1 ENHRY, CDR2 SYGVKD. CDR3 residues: CAITPGISGNTIYF. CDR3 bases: TGTGCCATCACACCAGGGATATCTGGAAACACCATATATTTT.

Written as DNA, the CDR3 is TGTGCCAGCAGTTGGGGGGGGACAGGGAACACTGAAGCTTTCTTT. Its protein is CASSWGGTGNTEAFF. This chain uses TRBV6-6 with TRBJ1-1; 8 bases match TRBD1. Looked up from germline, CDR1 is MNHNY and CDR2 is SVGAGI (reference sequence). The V segment lost 4 bases and the J segment 1 base; nucleotides outside the gene matches: 5. This CDR3 comprises 15 residues.